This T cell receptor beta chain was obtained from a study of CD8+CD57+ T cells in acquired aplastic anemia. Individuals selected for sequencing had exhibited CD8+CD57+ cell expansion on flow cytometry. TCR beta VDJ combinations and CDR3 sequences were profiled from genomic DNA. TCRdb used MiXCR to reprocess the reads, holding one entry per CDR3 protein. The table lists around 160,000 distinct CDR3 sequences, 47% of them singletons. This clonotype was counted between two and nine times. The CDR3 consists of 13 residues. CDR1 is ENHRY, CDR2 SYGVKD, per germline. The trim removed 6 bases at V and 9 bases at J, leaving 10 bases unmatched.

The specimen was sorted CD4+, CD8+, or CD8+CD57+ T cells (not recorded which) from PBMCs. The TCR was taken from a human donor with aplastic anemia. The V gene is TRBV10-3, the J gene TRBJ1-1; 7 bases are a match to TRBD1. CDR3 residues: CAIRGGQRIQAFF. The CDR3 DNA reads TGTGCCATCAGGGGGGGACAGAGAATACAAGCTTTCTTT.